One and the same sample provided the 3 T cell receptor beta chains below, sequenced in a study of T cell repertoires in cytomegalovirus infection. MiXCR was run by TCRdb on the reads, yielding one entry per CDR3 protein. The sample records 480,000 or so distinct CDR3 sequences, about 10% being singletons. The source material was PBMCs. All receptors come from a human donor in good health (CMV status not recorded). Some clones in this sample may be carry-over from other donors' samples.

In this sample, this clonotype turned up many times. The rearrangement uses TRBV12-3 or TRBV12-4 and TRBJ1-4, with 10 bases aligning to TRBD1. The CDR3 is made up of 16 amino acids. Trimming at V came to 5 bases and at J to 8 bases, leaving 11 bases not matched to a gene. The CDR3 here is CASSPGGRDRGEKLFF. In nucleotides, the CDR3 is TGTGCCAGCAGTCCAGGCGGTCGGGACAGGGGAGAAAAACTGTTTTTT.

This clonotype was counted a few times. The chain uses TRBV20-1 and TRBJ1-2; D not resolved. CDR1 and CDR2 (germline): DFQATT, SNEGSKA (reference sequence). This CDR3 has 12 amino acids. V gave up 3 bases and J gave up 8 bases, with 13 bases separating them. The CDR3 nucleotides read TGCAGTGCTAGGGATCCCTTCGACGGCTACACCTTC. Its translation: CSARDPFDGYTF.

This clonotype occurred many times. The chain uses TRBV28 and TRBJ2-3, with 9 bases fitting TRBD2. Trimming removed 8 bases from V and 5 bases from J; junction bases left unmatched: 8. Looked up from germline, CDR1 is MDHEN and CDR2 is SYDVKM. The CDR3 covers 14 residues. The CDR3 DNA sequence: TGTGCCAGCTTCCCGGGACTAGCAGGAGATACGCAGTATTTT. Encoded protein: CASFPGLAGDTQYF.